The rows below give T cell receptor beta chains drawn from one sample of a study of T cell responses to AZD1222 COVID-19 vaccine. The protocol was immunoSEQ multiplex PCR, while the TCRdb copy is restricted to in-frame clones and leaves out a portion. The sample includes tens of thousands of clones, 75% to 90% seen only once; the top ten take approximately 9.3%. The sequenced sample was peripheral blood, obtained 28 days after the second AZD1222 dose. The receptors were sampled from an adult who received the AZD1222 COVID-19 vaccine. CDR3s include the opening cysteine and the closing phenylalanine or tryptophan. A D gene is named only where the DNA matches it firmly. Only part of the rows carry a size: once, few, many, or a class if the clone is expanded.

NA | once | TRBJ1-2 | TRBV5-4 | TGTGCCAGCAGCTTGGGACAATCACGCAGCTACACCTTC | CASSLGQSRSYTF
NA | once | TRBJ1-5 | TRBV19 | TGTGCCAGTAGGGACTTGTCCCAGCCCCAGCATTTT | CASRDLSQPQHF
TRBD1 | once | TRBJ1-3 | TRBV7-9 | TGTGCCAGCAGCCCTAAGGGACAGGGGGCAAACACCATATATTTT | CASSPKGQGANTIYF
NA | NA | TRBJ2-1 | TRBV29-1 | TGCAGCGTTGAAGATCAGGGCGACTCCTACAATGAGCAGTTCTTC | CSVEDQGDSYNEQFF
NA | NA | TRBJ2-7 | TRBV20-1 | TGCAGTGCAAGTAGCGGCCACGGATCCTACGAGCAGTACTTC | CSASSGHGSYEQYF
TRBD1 | NA | TRBJ2-1 | TRBV10-3 | TGTGCCATCAGGGGACAGGGGATTATCAATGAGCAGTTCTTC | CAIRGQGIINEQFF
NA | NA | TRBJ1-3 | TRBV5-1 | TGCGCCAGCAGCTTGTCGGGGGCGGAGGGAAACACCATATATTTT | CASSLSGAEGNTIYF
NA | NA | TRBJ2-6 | TRBV7-8 | TGTGCCAGCAGCCCCGGGGTTGCTAGGACCAACGTCCTGACTTTC | CASSPGVARTNVLTF
NA | NA | TRBJ2-2 | TRBV24-1 | TGTGCCACCCTCGGCGAGACCGGGGAGCTGTTTTTT | CATLGETGELFF
NA | once | TRBJ1-2 | TRBV19 | TGTGCCAGTAGTATAGGGCAGGGGCGATTCTACGGCTACACCTTC | CASSIGQGRFYGYTF
NA | NA | TRBJ2-7 | TRBV11-1 | TGTGCCAGCACCTCAGACTCCTACGAGCAGTACTTC | CASTSDSYEQYF
TRBD2 | NA | TRBJ2-1 | TRBV29-1 | TGCAGCGTTGAACAGCTAGCGGGAAAGGGTGAGCAGTTCTTC | CSVEQLAGKGEQFF
NA | NA | TRBJ2-1 | TRBV9 | TGTGCCAGCAGCGTAATGGCCGGCCACGTCCCCTACAATGAGCAGTTCTTC | CASSVMAGHVPYNEQFF
NA | NA | TRBJ2-7 | TRBV5-6 | TGTGCCAGCAGCCGACCCTGGAAGTCCTACGAGCAGTACTTC | CASSRPWKSYEQYF
TRBD1 | NA | TRBJ1-1 | TRBV4-1 | TGCGCCAGCAGCCAGCAGGGGGCGAACACTGAAGCTTTCTTT | CASSQQGANTEAFF
TRBD1 | NA | TRBJ1-2 | TRBV5-6 | TGTGCCAGCAGCCGAGGACAGGGGGCGTCGTATGGCTACACCTTC | CASSRGQGASYGYTF
NA | NA | TRBJ2-5 | TRBV24-1 | TGTGCCACCAGTAACGGGGCCGTGATGAGTGAGACCCAGTACTTC | CATSNGAVMSETQYF
NA | once | TRBJ2-1 | TRBV30 | TGTGCCTGGATCGGCCTTAACAATGAGCAGTTCTTC | CAWIGLNNEQFF
TRBD1 | NA | TRBJ1-4 | TRBV7-2 | TGTGCCAGCAGCCCCGGGGACAGGACGAATGAAAAACTGTTTTTT | CASSPGDRTNEKLFF
NA | NA | TRBJ1-1 | TRBV7-8 | TGTGCCAGCAGCTTAGCCCCGACCGCCGTGAACACTGAAGCTTTCTTT | CASSLAPTAVNTEAFF
NA | NA | TRBJ1-1 | TRBV7-9 | TGTGCCAGCAGCGAGCGGGGCGCGACTGAAGCTTTCTTT | CASSERGATEAFF
NA | NA | TRBJ2-5 | TRBV20-1 | TGCAGTGCTAATGAGGGAGGGGGAGAGACCCAGTACTTC | CSANEGGGETQYF
NA | NA | TRBJ2-2 | TRBV6-5 | TGTGCCAGCAGCAAAGGGTTCACCGGGGAGCTGTTTTTT | CASSKGFTGELFF
TRBD2 | NA | TRBJ2-3 | TRBV7-2 | TGTGCCAGCAGCTGGAGACTAGCGGGGGGGTCCTCCACAGATACGCAGTATTTT | CASSWRLAGGSSTDTQYF
NA | NA | TRBJ1-5 | TRBV18 | TGTGCCAGCTCACCACTCCCCCCCCACAGCAATCAGCCCCAGCATTTT | CASSPLPPHSNQPQHF
NA | NA | TRBJ1-6 | TRBV4-1 | TGCGCCAGCAGCCAACGATTCTCCCAGAGAGTCGTCGGGTCACCCCTCCACTTT | CASSQRFSQRVVGSPLHF
NA | NA | TRBJ1-3 | TRBV9 | TGTGCCAGCTCTGGAAACACCATATATTTT | CASSGNTIYF
NA | NA | TRBJ1-3 | TRBV28 | TGTGCCAGCAGTTGGGGACTGAACTCTGGAAACACCATATATTTT | CASSWGLNSGNTIYF
TRBD2 | NA | TRBJ2-2 | TRBV5-5 | TGTGCCAGCAGGGGGCCGCTAGCGGGAACCGGGGAGCTGTTTTTT | CASRGPLAGTGELFF